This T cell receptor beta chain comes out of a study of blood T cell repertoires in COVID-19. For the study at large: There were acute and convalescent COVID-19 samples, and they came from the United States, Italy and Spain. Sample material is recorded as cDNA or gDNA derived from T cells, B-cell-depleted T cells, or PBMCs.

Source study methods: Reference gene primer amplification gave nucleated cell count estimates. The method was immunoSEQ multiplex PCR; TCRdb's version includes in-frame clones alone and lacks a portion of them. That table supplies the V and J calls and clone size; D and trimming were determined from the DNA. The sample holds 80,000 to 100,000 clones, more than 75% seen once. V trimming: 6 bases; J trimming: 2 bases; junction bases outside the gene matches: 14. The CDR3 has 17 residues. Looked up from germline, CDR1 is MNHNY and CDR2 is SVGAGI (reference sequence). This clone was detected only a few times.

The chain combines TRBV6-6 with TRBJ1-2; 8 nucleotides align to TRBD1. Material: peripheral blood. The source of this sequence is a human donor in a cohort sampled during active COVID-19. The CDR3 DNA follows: TGTGCCAGCAGCCGACAGGGGAAAACCCTTTCAAACTATGGCTACACCTTC. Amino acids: CASSRQGKTLSNYGYTF.